A single sample is the source of the 27 T cell receptor beta chains below, sequenced in a study of vaccination effects on CD4 cells after COVID-19. Method: immunoSEQ multiplex PCR; TCRdb's copy keeps in-frame clones and lacks some. The sample consists of some 74,000 clones, 75% to 85% of them appearing once. No antigen has been assigned to these receptors. After expansion with viral peptide pools in the ViraFEST assay, antigen-specific CD4+ T cells were sequenced. Cells that had been cultured for roughly ten days were the source of isolated CD4+ T cells. All study participants received two doses of BNT162b2 or mRNA-1273 vaccine. The starting material was CD4+ T cells from PBMCs cultured with HCoV-229E spike peptides, obtained after COVID-19 vaccination. Receptors were obtained from a human donor who received a COVID-19 vaccine.

The V gene is TRBV6-1, the J gene TRBJ1-1; a weak D match, TRBD1 (5 bases). Germline loops: CDR1 MNHNS, CDR2 SASEGT. The CDR3 length is 15 residues. Trimming removed 1 base at V and 3 bases at J, with 12 bases between. CDR3 sequence (DNA): TGTGCCAGCAGTGAAGGCCCGGGGGTCGACACTGAAGCTTTCTTT. This gives the protein CASSEGPGVDTEAFF.

This clone was seen a few times. The chain recombines TRBV3-1 (or the pseudogene TRBV3-2) with TRBJ2-2, with unresolved D. The CDR3 has 15 amino acids. Per the germline V gene, CDR1 is LGHDT and CDR2 is YNNKEL (reference sequence). Trimming removed 4 bases from V and 3 bases from J, with 12 bases in between. Here the CDR3 reads CASSPPSSYTGELFF. As DNA, the CDR3 is TGTGCCAGCAGCCCTCCGAGCTCTTACACCGGGGAGCTGTTTTTT.

This CDR3 reads CASSLVTGNAYNSPLHF. The CDR3, as DNA: TGTGCCAGCAGCTTGGTTACGGGAAACGCCTATAATTCACCCCTCCACTTT. J is TRBJ1-6 and V is TRBV7-9; D remains unclear. Trimming shortened V by 3 bases and J by 2 bases, and 14 bases separated the two germline ends. CDR3 length: 17 residues. Germline V CDR1 and CDR2: SEHNR, FQNEAQ (reference sequence).

The gene calls are TRBV6-5 and TRBJ1-4; 7 bases agree with TRBD1. From germline, CDR1 is MNHEY and CDR2 SVGAGI. The CDR3 is made up of 14 amino acids. The trim removed 6 bases at V and 8 bases at J, leaving 9 bases unmatched. The CDR3 bases are TGTGCCAGCAGCCTCGACAGGGCGGGCGAAAAACTGTTTTTT. It translates to CASSLDRAGEKLFF.

For the CDR3, the DNA is TGTGCCACCAGCGTGGGACAGGGGAACTATGGCTACACCTTC. Its protein product is CATSVGQGNYGYTF. J is TRBJ1-2 and V is TRBV15; 10 bases align to TRBD1. After removal of 5 bases from V and 2 bases from J, the junction contained 2 bases not matched to a gene. The germline CDR1 and CDR2 sequences are LNHNV and YYDKDF (reference sequence). The CDR3 has 14 amino acids.

The chain has TRBV24-1 and TRBJ2-6, with TRBD1 matching 9 bases. Per germline, CDR1 KGHDR and CDR2 SFDVKD. The ends lost 2 bases at V and 1 base at J; junction bases unmatched: 5. CDR3 length: 18 amino acids. CDR3 amino acids: CATSDYGQGRSGANVLTF. CDR3 in DNA: TGTGCCACCAGTGATTACGGACAGGGGCGATCTGGGGCCAACGTCCTGACTTTC.

A single count supports this clone. This chain's CDR3 is CASSQGTKPQPQHF. The CDR3 nucleotides are TGCGCCAGCAGCCAAGGAACCAAACCTCAGCCCCAGCATTTT. The genes are TRBV4-1 and TRBJ1-5; D unresolved. Trimming stripped 1 base from V and 6 bases from J, with 10 bases between. Germline CDR1 is MGHRA and CDR2 is YSYEKL. CDR3 length: 14 amino acids.

The V and J genes are TRBV5-1 and TRBJ2-1; tentative D call: TRBD2 (6 bases). V lost 4 bases and J 7 bases, leaving 27 bases between the germline ends. The germline gives CDR1 SGHRS, CDR2 YFSETQ. This CDR3 is 18 amino acids long. The CDR3: CASSPRIGAGLKGNEQFF. Written as DNA, the CDR3 is TGCGCCAGCAGCCCCCGAATTGGGGCGGGGCTTAAGGGGAATGAGCAGTTCTTC.

The chain recombines TRBV27 with TRBJ2-3, with D unresolved. Trimming removed 7 bases at V and 0 bases at J, with 8 bases between. The germline gives CDR1 MNHEY, CDR2 SMNVEV (reference sequence). The CDR3 has 13 amino acids. CDR3 DNA sequence: TGTGCCAGCAACCGCGGTAGCACAGATACGCAGTATTTT. Its translation is CASNRGSTDTQYF.

The chain has TRBV19 and TRBJ1-3; the D is unclear. CDR3 length: 14 amino acids. Germline CDR1 and CDR2: LNHDA and SQIVND (reference sequence). V shed 4 bases and J shed 0 bases, with 7 bases lying between them. CDR3 in DNA: TGTGCCAGTAGTAGTGTGAGCTCTGGAAACACCATATATTTT. This sequence encodes CASSSVSSGNTIYF.

This rearrangement joins TRBV6-5 to TRBJ2-6; D gene unclear. The germline CDR1 and CDR2 sequences are MNHEY and SVGAGI. Trimming left V 6 bases short and J 0 bases short, with 9 bases between. The CDR3 covers 15 residues. CDR3: CASSPVHSGANVLTF. CDR3 DNA: TGTGCCAGCAGCCCGGTTCACTCTGGGGCCAACGTCCTGACTTTC.

V usage is TRBV7-2 and J usage is TRBJ2-1; 11 bases are a match to TRBD2. After removal of 2 bases from V and 4 bases from J, the junction contained 13 bases not matched to a gene. The CDR3 loop spans 19 amino acids. The V gene's germline CDR1 is SGHTA and CDR2 FQGNSA. As DNA, the CDR3 is TGTGCCAGCAGCTTATCAAAGACTAGCGGGGTGGGTCTATACAATGAGCAGTTCTTC. It encodes CASSLSKTSGVGLYNEQFF. Based on the CDR3 plus reference TRBV7-2 and TRBJ2-1, the full variable domain is GAGVSQSPSNKVTEKGKDVELRCDPISGHTALYWYRQSLGQGLEFLIYFQGNSAPDKSGLPSDRFSAERTGGSVSTLTIQRTQQEDSAVYLCASSLSKTSGVGLYNEQFFGPGTRLTVL.

The chain couples TRBV18 to TRBJ1-1; possibly TRBD1 for D (5 bases). Deletions cut 5 bases from V and 2 bases from J, with 30 bases between. The CDR3 contains 20 residues. In germline, CDR1 is KGHSH, CDR2 LQKENI. The CDR3 sequence is CASSTHAPGTVLGVNTEAFF. The DNA of the CDR3 is TGTGCCAGCTCAACTCACGCACCCGGGACGGTCCTTGGGGTTAACACTGAAGCTTTCTTT.

The rearrangement links TRBV19 to TRBJ1-4, with a possible D match to TRBD1 (5 bases). The CDR3 is 15 amino acids. Germline-derived CDR1 and CDR2 are LNHDA and SQIVND (reference sequence). V gave up 5 bases and J gave up 0 bases, with 10 bases separating them. CDR3 region: CASSFQTATNEKLFF. The CDR3 bases are TGTGCCAGTAGTTTTCAGACAGCAACTAATGAAAAACTGTTTTTT.

This clone turned up a few times. V and J are TRBV7-3 and TRBJ1-3, with D unresolved. Germline assignment: CDR1 SGHTA and CDR2 FQGTGA. V was pared by 5 bases and J by 3 bases, with 8 bases between. The CDR3 spans 13 residues. CDR3 region: CASSLLLGNTIYF. The CDR3, as DNA: TGTGCCAGCAGCCTTCTCCTTGGAAACACCATATATTTT.

This clone was seen only a few times. V usage is TRBV30 and J usage is TRBJ1-1; D is uncertain. Germline CDR1 is GTSNPN and CDR2 is SVGIG (reference sequence). Trimming removed 2 bases at V and 6 bases at J, with 16 bases between. This CDR3 comprises 14 residues. CDR3 bases: TGTGCCTGGAGTAATAAGCCGGCACCTCCTGAAGCTTTCTTT. Translating gives CAWSNKPAPPEAFF.

The CDR3 sequence: CASRADPLNTEAFF. CDR3 nucleotides: TGTGCCAGCAGAGCCGACCCATTGAACACTGAAGCTTTCTTT. The chain combines TRBV7-3 with TRBJ1-1; D uncertain. This CDR3 contains 14 residues. Germline V gene lookup returns CDR1 SGHTA and CDR2 FQGTGA. Trimming shortened V by 6 bases and J by 0 bases, and 11 bases separated the two germline ends.

V gene TRBV28 combines with J gene TRBJ2-5; D tentatively reads TRBD1 or TRBD2 (5 bases each). In germline, CDR1 is MDHEN, CDR2 SYDVKM. This CDR3 has 14 residues. The germline V and J ends were trimmed by 5 bases and 10 bases, with 20 bases remaining between them. Here the CDR3 reads CASSPISVLGDQYF. The CDR3 nucleotides read TGTGCCAGCAGTCCCATCTCAGTCTTGGGGGACCAGTACTTC.

The CDR3, as DNA: TGTGCCACCAGTGATTCTCCTGTGGACCATGGCTACACCTTC. This codes for CATSDSPVDHGYTF. The genes are TRBV24-1 and TRBJ1-2, with D uncertain. Germline assignment: CDR1 KGHDR and CDR2 SFDVKD. Deletions cut 2 bases from V and 6 bases from J, with 12 bases between. CDR3 length: 14 amino acids.

The chain recombines TRBV5-4 with TRBJ2-3, with no clear D. The CDR3 contains 11 residues. V was shortened by 2 bases and J by 3 bases, with 1 base between the two germline ends. From germline, CDR1 is SGHNT and CDR2 YYREEE (reference sequence). DNA for the CDR3: TGTGCCAGCAGCTTTACAGATACGCAGTATTTT. Protein: CASSFTDTQYF.

V gene TRBV20-1 combines with J gene TRBJ2-1; D unresolved. Per germline, CDR1 DFQATT and CDR2 SNEGSKA (reference sequence). Trimming took off 3 bases at V and 6 bases at J, with 6 bases between the two ends. This CDR3 comprises 11 residues. The CDR3 DNA reads TGCAGTGCTAGGTTGGTCAATGAGCAGTTCTTC. The encoded protein is CSARLVNEQFF.

The chain links TRBV4-1 to TRBJ1-2, with TRBD1 matching over 8 bases. CDR1 is MGHRA and CDR2 is YSYEKL in the germline V gene. The CDR3 consists of 15 residues. The ends lost 1 base at V and 7 bases at J; junction bases unmatched: 8. The CDR3 spells CASSQGTGGAGGYTF. CDR3 nucleotide sequence: TGCGCCAGCAGCCAAGGTACAGGGGGGGCCGGTGGCTACACCTTC.

This clone appeared a single time. The V gene is TRBV5-6, the J gene TRBJ2-5; D possibly uses TRBD1 or TRBD2 (6 bases each). The length of the CDR3 is 16 residues. The germline gives CDR1 SGHDT, CDR2 YYEEEE. V lost 4 bases, J lost 5 bases, and 21 bases lay in between. The CDR3 here is CASSPRPGAVVETQYF. The CDR3 DNA sequence: TGTGCCAGCAGCCCAAGGCCGGGGGCAGTAGTGGAGACCCAGTACTTC.

The chain has TRBV18 and TRBJ1-5, with 7 positions matching TRBD1. Germline V gene sequence: CDR1 KGHSH, CDR2 LQKENI. This CDR3 has 14 residues. V shed 5 bases and J 5 bases; nucleotides not matched to a gene: 6. This CDR3 is CASSYGRGDQPQHF. CDR3 DNA: TGTGCCAGCTCATACGGCAGGGGGGATCAGCCCCAGCATTTT.

V gene TRBV6-4 combines with J gene TRBJ2-1; D is undetermined. V was cut by 8 bases and J by 8 bases, with 19 bases left in between. The CDR3 is 14 amino acids. Germline V gene data show CDR1 as MRHNA and CDR2 as SNTAGT. Here the CDR3 DNA reads TGTGCCAGCGCCCGCCAGCCCATAGGGTATGAGCAGTTCTTC. Its protein product is CASARQPIGYEQFF.

The CDR3 DNA follows: TGTGCCAGCAGCCAAGATGTAAGGGAGCAGTTCTTC. It codes for CASSQDVREQFF. V is TRBV3-1 (or the pseudogene TRBV3-2) and J is TRBJ2-1; D is uncertain. CDR3 length: 12 residues. The V gene lost 0 bases and the J gene lost 10 bases, with 7 bases spanning the gap. CDR1 is LGHDT and CDR2 is YNNKEL in the germline V gene (reference sequence).

The chain has TRBV2 and TRBJ2-7, with 8 positions matching TRBD1. Trimming cost V 4 bases and J 2 bases; bases outside gene matches: 7. Germline CDR1 SNHLY, CDR2 FYNNEI. The CDR3 extends over 15 amino acids. CDR3 amino acids: CASSADRAPAYEQYV. The CDR3 nucleotides are TGTGCCAGCAGTGCGGACAGGGCACCTGCCTACGAGCAGTACGTC.